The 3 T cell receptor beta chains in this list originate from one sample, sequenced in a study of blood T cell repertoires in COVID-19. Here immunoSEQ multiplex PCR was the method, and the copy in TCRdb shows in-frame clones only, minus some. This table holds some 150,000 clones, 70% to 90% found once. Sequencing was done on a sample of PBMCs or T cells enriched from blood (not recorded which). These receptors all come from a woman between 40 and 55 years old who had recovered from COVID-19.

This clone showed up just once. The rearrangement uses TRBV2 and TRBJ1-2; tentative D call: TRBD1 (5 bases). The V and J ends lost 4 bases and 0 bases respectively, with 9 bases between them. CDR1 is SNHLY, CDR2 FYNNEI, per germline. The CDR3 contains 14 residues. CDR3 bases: TGTGCCAGCAGTGGACAGATTTCTAACTATGGCTACACCTTC. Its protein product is CASSGQISNYGYTF.

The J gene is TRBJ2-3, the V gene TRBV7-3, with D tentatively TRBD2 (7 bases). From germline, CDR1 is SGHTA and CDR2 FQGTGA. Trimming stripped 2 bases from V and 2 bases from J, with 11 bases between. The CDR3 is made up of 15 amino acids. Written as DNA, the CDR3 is TGTGCCAGCAGCTTAGTGGGGGGGCCCACAGATACGCAGTATTTT. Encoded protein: CASSLVGGPTDTQYF.

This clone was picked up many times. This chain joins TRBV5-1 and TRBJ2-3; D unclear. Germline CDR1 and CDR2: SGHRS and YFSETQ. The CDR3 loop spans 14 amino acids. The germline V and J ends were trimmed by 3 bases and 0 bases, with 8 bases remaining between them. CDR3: CASSSLPSTDTQYF. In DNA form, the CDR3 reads TGCGCCAGCAGCTCTCTCCCTAGCACAGATACGCAGTATTTT.